This T cell receptor beta chain is drawn from a study of control samples from healthy donors and cancer patients. The CDR3 consists of 16 residues. Germline V gene lookup returns CDR1 SGHRS and CDR2 YFSETQ. V shed 0 bases and J 5 bases; nucleotides not matched to a gene: 10. TCRdb's table, derived via immunoSEQ multiplex PCR, lists solely in-frame clones and lacks some. This table holds tens of thousands of clones, roughly nine tenths found once. Sequencing was carried out using blood. The receptor comes from a man in his thirties or forties in good health. This sequence joins TRBV5-1 and TRBJ1-1; 7 nucleotides match TRBD1. The CDR3 loop reads CASSLARGQLKTEAFF. CDR3 sequence (DNA): TGCGCCAGCAGCTTGGCCAGGGGACAGTTAAAGACTGAAGCTTTCTTT.